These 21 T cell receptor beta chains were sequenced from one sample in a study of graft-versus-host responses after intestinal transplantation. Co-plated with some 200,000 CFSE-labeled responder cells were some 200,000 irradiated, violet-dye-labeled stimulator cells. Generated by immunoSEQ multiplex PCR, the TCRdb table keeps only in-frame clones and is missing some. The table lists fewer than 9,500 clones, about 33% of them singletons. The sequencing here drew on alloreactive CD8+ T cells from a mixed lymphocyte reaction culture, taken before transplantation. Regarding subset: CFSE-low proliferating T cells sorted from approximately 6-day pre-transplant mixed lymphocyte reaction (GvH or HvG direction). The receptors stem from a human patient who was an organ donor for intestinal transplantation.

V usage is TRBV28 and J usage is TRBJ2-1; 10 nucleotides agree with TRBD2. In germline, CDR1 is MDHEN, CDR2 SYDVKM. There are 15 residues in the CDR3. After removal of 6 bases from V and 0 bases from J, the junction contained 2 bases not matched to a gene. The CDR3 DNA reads TGTGCCAGCAGGGGACTAGCGAGCTCCTACAATGAGCAGTTCTTC. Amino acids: CASRGLASSYNEQFF.

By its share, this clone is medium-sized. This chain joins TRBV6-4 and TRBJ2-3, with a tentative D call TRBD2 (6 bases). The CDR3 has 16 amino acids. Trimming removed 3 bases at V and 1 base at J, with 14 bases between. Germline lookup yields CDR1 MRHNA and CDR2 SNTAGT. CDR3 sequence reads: CASSEGREPGTDTQYF. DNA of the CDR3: TGTGCCAGCAGTGAGGGTCGGGAGCCCGGCACAGATACGCAGTATTTT.

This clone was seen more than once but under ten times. CDR3 sequence: CSVEGAATEAFF. The DNA for the CDR3 is TGCAGCGTTGAGGGGGCGGCGACTGAAGCTTTCTTT. The chain has TRBV29-1 and TRBJ1-1; perhaps TRBD1 as D (6 bases). V lost 3 bases, J lost 5 bases, and 10 bases lay in between. Germline CDR1 and CDR2: SQVTM and ANQGSEA. The CDR3 is made up of 12 amino acids.

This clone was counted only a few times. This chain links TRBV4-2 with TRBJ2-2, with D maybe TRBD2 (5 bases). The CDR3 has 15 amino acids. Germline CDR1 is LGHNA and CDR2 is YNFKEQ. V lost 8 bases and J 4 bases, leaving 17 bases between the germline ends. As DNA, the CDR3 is TGTGCCAGCCGGGAAAAGGGAACGGTCACCGGGGAGCTGTTTTTT. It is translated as CASREKGTVTGELFF.

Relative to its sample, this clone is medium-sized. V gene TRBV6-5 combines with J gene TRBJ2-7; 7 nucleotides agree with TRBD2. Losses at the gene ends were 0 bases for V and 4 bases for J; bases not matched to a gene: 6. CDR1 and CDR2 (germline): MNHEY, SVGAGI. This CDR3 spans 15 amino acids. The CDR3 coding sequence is TGTGCCAGCAGTTACTCCGGCGGGAGTGGTTACGAGCAGTACTTC. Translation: CASSYSGGSGYEQYF.

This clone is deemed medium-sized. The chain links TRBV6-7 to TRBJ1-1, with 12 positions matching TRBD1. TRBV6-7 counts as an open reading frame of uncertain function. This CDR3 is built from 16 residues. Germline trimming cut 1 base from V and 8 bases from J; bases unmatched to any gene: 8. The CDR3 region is CASSYWSRDRGPEAFF. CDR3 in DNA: TGTGCCAGCAGTTACTGGTCCCGGGACAGGGGGCCCGAAGCTTTCTTT.

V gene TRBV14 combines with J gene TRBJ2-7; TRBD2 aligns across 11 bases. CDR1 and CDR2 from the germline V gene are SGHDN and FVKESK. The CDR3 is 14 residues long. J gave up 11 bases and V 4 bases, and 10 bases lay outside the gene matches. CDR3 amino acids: CASSLSGGAFWEYF. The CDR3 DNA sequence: TGTGCCAGCAGCCTTAGCGGGGGGGCCTTCTGGGAGTACTTC.

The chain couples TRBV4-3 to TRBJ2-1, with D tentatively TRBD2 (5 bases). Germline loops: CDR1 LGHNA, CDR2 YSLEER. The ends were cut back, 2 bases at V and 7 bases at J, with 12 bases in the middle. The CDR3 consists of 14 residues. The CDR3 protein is CASSQPGRGNEQFF. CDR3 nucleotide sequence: TGCGCCAGCAGCCAACCAGGAAGAGGGAATGAGCAGTTCTTC.

The CDR3 nucleotides are TGTGCCAGTAGTCTCGGCAGGGCCCTGAACACTGAAGCTTTCTTT. Its translation is CASSLGRALNTEAFF. The chain carries TRBV19 and TRBJ1-1; TRBD1 might be the D (5 bases). The CDR3 has 15 residues. V lost 5 bases and J lost 0, with 13 bases in between. CDR1 LNHDA and CDR2 SQIVND come from the germline V gene (reference sequence).

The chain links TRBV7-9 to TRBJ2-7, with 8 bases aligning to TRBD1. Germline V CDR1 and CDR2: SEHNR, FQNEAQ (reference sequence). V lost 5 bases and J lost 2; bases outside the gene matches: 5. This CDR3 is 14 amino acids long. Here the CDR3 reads CASSLSRGPYEQYF. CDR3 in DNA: TGTGCCAGCAGCCTCAGCAGGGGGCCCTACGAGCAGTACTTC.

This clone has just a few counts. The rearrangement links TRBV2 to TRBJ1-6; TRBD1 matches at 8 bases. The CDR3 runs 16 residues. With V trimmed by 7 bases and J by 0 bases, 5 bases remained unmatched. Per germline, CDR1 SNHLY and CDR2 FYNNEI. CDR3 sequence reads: CASKGQASSYNSPLHF. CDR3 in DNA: TGTGCCAGCAAGGGACAGGCGAGCTCCTATAATTCACCCCTCCACTTT.

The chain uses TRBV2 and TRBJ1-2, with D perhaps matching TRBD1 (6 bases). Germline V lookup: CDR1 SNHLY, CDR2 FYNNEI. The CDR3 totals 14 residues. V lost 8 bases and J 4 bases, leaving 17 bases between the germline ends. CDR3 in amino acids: CASVGQSSLYGYTF. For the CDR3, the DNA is TGTGCCAGCGTTGGACAGTCGTCCCTCTATGGCTACACCTTC.

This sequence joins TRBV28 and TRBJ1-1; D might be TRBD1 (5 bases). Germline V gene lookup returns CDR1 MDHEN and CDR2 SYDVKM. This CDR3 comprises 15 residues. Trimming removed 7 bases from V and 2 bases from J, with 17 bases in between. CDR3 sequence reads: CASNGTPFTNTEAFF. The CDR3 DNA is TGTGCCAGCAACGGGACTCCGTTTACCAACACTGAAGCTTTCTTT.

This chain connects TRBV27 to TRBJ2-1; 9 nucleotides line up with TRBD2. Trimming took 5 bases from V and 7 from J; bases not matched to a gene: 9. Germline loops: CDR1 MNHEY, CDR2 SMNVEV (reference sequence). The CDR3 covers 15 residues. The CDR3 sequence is CASSASGDLFNEQFF. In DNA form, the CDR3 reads TGTGCCAGCAGTGCTAGCGGGGACCTCTTTAATGAGCAGTTCTTC.

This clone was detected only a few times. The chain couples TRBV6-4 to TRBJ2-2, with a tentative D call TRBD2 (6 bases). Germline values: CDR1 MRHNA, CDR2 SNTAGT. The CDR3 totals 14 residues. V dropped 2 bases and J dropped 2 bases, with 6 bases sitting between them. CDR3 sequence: CASSDGTNTGELFF. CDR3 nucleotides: TGTGCCAGCAGTGACGGGACTAACACCGGGGAGCTGTTTTTT.

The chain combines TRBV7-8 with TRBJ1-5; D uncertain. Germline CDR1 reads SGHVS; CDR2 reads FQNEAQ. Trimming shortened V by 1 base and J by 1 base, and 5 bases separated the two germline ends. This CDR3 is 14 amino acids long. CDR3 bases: TGTGCCAGCAGCTTAGGCCGGAGCAATCAGCCCCAGCATTTT. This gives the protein CASSLGRSNQPQHF.

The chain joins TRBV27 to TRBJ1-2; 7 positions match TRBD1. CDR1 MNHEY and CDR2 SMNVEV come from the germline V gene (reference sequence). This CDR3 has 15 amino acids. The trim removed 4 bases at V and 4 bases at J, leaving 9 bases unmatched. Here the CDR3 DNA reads TGTGCCAGCAGTTGGATCGGGACAGATACCTATGGCTACACCTTC. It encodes CASSWIGTDTYGYTF.

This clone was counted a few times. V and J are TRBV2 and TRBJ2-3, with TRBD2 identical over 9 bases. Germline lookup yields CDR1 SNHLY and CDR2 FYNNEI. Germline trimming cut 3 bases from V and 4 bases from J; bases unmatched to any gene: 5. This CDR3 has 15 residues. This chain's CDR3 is CASSDIAGAADTQYF. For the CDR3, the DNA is TGTGCCAGCAGTGATATAGCGGGAGCGGCAGATACGCAGTATTTT.

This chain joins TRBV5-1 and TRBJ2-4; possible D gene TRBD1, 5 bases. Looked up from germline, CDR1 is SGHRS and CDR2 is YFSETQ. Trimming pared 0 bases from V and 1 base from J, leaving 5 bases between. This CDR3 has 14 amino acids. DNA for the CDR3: TGCGCCAGCAGCTTGGGACAGGCCAAAAACATTCAGTACTTC. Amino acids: CASSLGQAKNIQYF. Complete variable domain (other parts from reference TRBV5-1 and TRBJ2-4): KAGVTQTPRYLIKTRGQQVTLSCSPISGHRSVSWYQQTPGQGLQFLFEYFSETQRNKGNFPGRFSGRQFSNSRSEMNVSTLELGDSALYLCASSLGQAKNIQYFGAGTRLSVL.

The CDR3 loop reads CASSPGLGVGETQYF. The CDR3 nucleotides are TGTGCCAGCAGCCCTGGGTTAGGGGTCGGTGAGACCCAGTACTTC. The rearrangement links TRBV6-1 to TRBJ2-5, with D tentatively TRBD1 (5 bases). The germline CDR1 and CDR2 sequences are MNHNS and SASEGT. CDR3 size: 15 residues. Trimming took 6 bases from V and 5 from J, leaving 19 bases between them.

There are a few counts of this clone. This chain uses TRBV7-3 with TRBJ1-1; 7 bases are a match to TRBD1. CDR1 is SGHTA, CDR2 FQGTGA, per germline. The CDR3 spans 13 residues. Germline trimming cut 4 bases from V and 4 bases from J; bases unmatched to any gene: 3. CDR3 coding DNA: TGTGCCAGCAGCTCCAACAGGGGCACTGAAGCTTTCTTT. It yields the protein CASSSNRGTEAFF. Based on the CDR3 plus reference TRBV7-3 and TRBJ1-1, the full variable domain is GAGVSQTPSNKVTEKGKYVELRCDPISGHTALYWYRQSLGQGPEFLIYFQGTGAADDSGLPNDRFFAVRPEGSVSTLKIQRTERGDSAVYLCASSSNRGTEAFFGQGTRLTVV.